A selection of T cell receptor beta chains follows, all from one sample in a study of cytomegalovirus exposure and HLA in healthy donors. Sequenced by immunoSEQ multiplex PCR; TCRdb stores in-frame clones only, minus some. The sample holds under 200,000 clones, roughly 80% seen once. Source material: PBMCs. The receptor source for this set is a female donor in good health and CMV-seronegative. Each CDR3 is given without its conserved first and last residue. Fields, in order: J gene, V gene, D gene, CDR3 length, CDR3 protein. The D gene is left open where the match is weak.

J: TRBJ2-5
V: TRBV6-5
D: TRBD2
length: 12
CDR3: ASSSGGLQETQY

J: TRBJ2-7
V: TRBV9
D: NA
length: 10
CDR3: ASSSGLGEQY

J: TRBJ1-1
V: TRBV30
D: NA
length: 14
CDR3: AWSVRWQGRNTEAF

J: TRBJ2-5
V: TRBV30
D: NA
length: 9
CDR3: ALGRGETQY

J: TRBJ2-1
V: TRBV11-3
D: TRBD2
length: 15
CDR3: ASSLGSGAGRDNEQF

J: TRBJ2-5
V: TRBV9
D: NA
length: 13
CDR3: ASSTGHSTGETQY

J: TRBJ1-4
V: TRBV5-4
D: NA
length: 10
CDR3: ASSLLAEKLF

J: TRBJ2-2
V: TRBV7-8
D: NA
length: 11
CDR3: ASSSRVPGELF

J: TRBJ1-1
V: TRBV6-5
D: NA
length: 12
CDR3: ASSYSWPGGEAF

J: TRBJ2-2
V: TRBV4-1
D: TRBD2
length: 14
CDR3: ASSQTGLAATGELF

J: TRBJ2-1
V: TRBV29-1
D: TRBD1
length: 13
CDR3: SVGAGDRGDNEQF

J: TRBJ1-3
V: TRBV12-5
D: TRBD1
length: 13
CDR3: ASAYRGSSGNTIY

J: TRBJ1-5
V: TRBV7-2
D: TRBD1
length: 14
CDR3: ASSLGTGTGNQPQH

J: TRBJ2-7
V: TRBV15
D: NA
length: 13
CDR3: ATSPGRTGAYEQY

J: TRBJ2-5
V: TRBV7-2
D: NA
length: 12
CDR3: ASSLHRARETQY

J: TRBJ2-7
V: TRBV28
D: NA
length: 12
CDR3: ASSYGFGVYEQY

J: TRBJ2-3
V: TRBV19
D: TRBD2
length: 13
CDR3: ASSWAGGYTDTQY

J: TRBJ1-1
V: TRBV7-9
D: TRBD1
length: 12
CDR3: ASSHRDRGLEAF

J: TRBJ2-7
V: TRBV7-8
D: NA
length: 13
CDR3: ASSLVGSGPYEQY

J: TRBJ2-2
V: TRBV27
D: TRBD2
length: 14
CDR3: ASSFKLAGVAGELF

J: TRBJ2-7
V: TRBV7-2
D: TRBD2
length: 14
CDR3: ASRSSGTSGGYEQY

J: TRBJ2-1
V: TRBV6-5
D: NA
length: 13
CDR3: ASSPWVADYNEQF

J: TRBJ1-4
V: TRBV7-6
D: NA
length: 12
CDR3: ASSPRMGQEKLF

J: TRBJ1-3
V: TRBV7-2
D: NA
length: 16
CDR3: ASKEHGGAGQAGNTIY

J: TRBJ1-4
V: TRBV5-1
D: NA
length: 12
CDR3: ASSTAAGDEKLF

J: TRBJ2-1
V: TRBV27
D: TRBD2
length: 10
CDR3: ASSALAGGQF

J: TRBJ2-7
V: TRBV7-9
D: TRBD2
length: 13
CDR3: ASSLPQGAGGEQY

J: TRBJ2-2
V: TRBV13
D: NA
length: 10
CDR3: ASSPGSGELF

J: TRBJ2-7
V: TRBV27
D: TRBD1
length: 12
CDR3: ASSLSQGAEEQY

J: TRBJ2-1
V: TRBV19
D: TRBD2
length: 16
CDR3: ASSEGTSGMSSYNEQF

J: TRBJ2-2
V: TRBV5-5
D: NA
length: 13
CDR3: ASSWPLGGTGELF

J: TRBJ2-7
V: TRBV7-8
D: TRBD2
length: 14
CDR3: ASSQLAGGHGNEQY

J: TRBJ2-2
V: TRBV19
D: TRBD1
length: 12
CDR3: ASRGQINTGELF

J: TRBJ2-7
V: TRBV2
D: NA
length: 10
CDR3: ASTLLSYEQY

J: TRBJ2-5
V: TRBV18
D: TRBD2
length: 13
CDR3: ASSPFREVGETQY

J: TRBJ2-3
V: TRBV18
D: TRBD1
length: 15
CDR3: ASSLSGTGRGTDTQY

J: TRBJ2-6
V: TRBV15
D: TRBD1
length: 13
CDR3: ATSGQGPGANVLT

J: TRBJ1-1
V: TRBV20-1
D: NA
length: 9
CDR3: SAPSPTEAF

J: TRBJ2-1
V: TRBV5-1
D: NA
length: 12
CDR3: ASSLDGGDNEQF

J: TRBJ1-4
V: TRBV6-1
D: NA
length: 13
CDR3: AITGGVATNEKLF